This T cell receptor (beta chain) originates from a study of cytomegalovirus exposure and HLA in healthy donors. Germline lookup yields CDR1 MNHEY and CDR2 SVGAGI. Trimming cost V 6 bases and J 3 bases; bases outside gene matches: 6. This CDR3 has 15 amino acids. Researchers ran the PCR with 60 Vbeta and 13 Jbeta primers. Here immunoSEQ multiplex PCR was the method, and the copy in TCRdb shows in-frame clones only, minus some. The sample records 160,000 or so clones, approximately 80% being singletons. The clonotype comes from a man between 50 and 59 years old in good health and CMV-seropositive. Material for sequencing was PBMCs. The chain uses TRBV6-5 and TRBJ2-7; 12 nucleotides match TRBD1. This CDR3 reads CASSRRDRGLYEQYF. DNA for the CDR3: TGTGCCAGCAGCAGGCGGGACAGGGGGCTCTACGAGCAGTACTTC.